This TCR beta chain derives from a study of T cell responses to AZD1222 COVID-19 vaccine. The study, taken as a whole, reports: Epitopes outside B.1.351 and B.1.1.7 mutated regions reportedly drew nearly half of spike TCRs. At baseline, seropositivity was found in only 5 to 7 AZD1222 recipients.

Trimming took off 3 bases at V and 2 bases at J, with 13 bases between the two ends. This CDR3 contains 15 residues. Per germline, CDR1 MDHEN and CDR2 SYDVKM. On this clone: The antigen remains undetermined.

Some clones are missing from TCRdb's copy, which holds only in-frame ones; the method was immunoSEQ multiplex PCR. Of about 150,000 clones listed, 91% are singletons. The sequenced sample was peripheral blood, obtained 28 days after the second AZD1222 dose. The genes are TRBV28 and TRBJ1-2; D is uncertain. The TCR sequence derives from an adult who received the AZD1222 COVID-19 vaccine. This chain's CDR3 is CASSFWGQQNYGYTF. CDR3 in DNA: TGTGCCAGCAGTTTTTGGGGTCAGCAGAACTATGGCTACACCTTC.